These T cell receptor beta chains were read from a single sample in a study of CD8 T cell repertoires and HIV-1 epitope variants. These TCRs' antigens remain unknown. TCRdb keeps only in-frame clones here, not all; method: immunoSEQ multiplex PCR. Of 6,100 or so clones in the sample, 65% to 80% were seen once. Specimen: cultured CD8+ T cells derived from PBMCs. These TCRs come from a male donor with HIV. Both conserved end residues are part of each CDR3. The D gene is left open where the match is weak. Clone size is not always given. Where it is, it says once, few, many or a class for expanded clones.

cdr3_aa: CASSLLPGQGAESTDTQYF
cdr3_nt: TGTGCCAGCAGTCTTCTTCCCGGTCAGGGGGCGGAAAGCACAGATACGCAGTATTTT
clone_size: NA
v_call: TRBV5-5
d_call: TRBD1
j_call: TRBJ2-3

cdr3_aa: CASSFQGSPGNTIYF
cdr3_nt: TGTGCCAGCAGCTTCCAGGGCTCGCCTGGAAACACCATATATTTT
clone_size: once
v_call: TRBV5-4
d_call: NA
j_call: TRBJ1-3

cdr3_aa: CASSPGTGAYEQYF
cdr3_nt: TGTGCCAGCTCCCCCGGGACAGGGGCCTACGAGCAGTACTTC
clone_size: NA
v_call: TRBV18
d_call: TRBD1
j_call: TRBJ2-7

cdr3_aa: CASSSTLTARYGYTF
cdr3_nt: TGTGCCAGCAGTTCGACCCTGACAGCTAGATATGGCTACACCTTC
clone_size: few
v_call: TRBV28
d_call: NA
j_call: TRBJ1-2

cdr3_aa: CASSLGDQPQHF
cdr3_nt: TGTGCCAGCAGCTTGGGAGATCAGCCCCAGCATTTT
clone_size: once
v_call: TRBV5-5
d_call: NA
j_call: TRBJ1-5

cdr3_aa: CASSPTSGDVLDEQFF
cdr3_nt: TGTGCCAGCAGCCCGACTAGCGGGGATGTCTTGGATGAGCAGTTCTTC
clone_size: NA
v_call: TRBV7-9
d_call: TRBD2
j_call: TRBJ2-1

cdr3_aa: CASSPREAGETDTQYF
cdr3_nt: TGTGCCAGCAGCCCCCGAGAAGCGGGAGAGACAGATACGCAGTATTTT
clone_size: NA
v_call: TRBV11-2
d_call: TRBD2
j_call: TRBJ2-3

cdr3_aa: CASSGGGSYNEQFF
cdr3_nt: TGTGCCAGCAGCGGGGGGGGATCCTACAATGAGCAGTTCTTC
clone_size: NA
v_call: TRBV7-6
d_call: TRBD2
j_call: TRBJ2-1

cdr3_aa: CARKLAGRNTGELFF
cdr3_nt: TGTGCCAGGAAGCTAGCGGGGAGGAACACCGGGGAGCTGTTTTTT
clone_size: medium-sized
v_call: TRBV27
d_call: TRBD2
j_call: TRBJ2-2

cdr3_aa: CASSAGTIEQYF
cdr3_nt: TGTGCCAGCAGTGCGGGGACTATCGAGCAGTACTTC
clone_size: medium-sized
v_call: TRBV6-5
d_call: TRBD2
j_call: TRBJ2-7

cdr3_aa: CASSPTTGLTEAFF
cdr3_nt: TGTGCCAGTAGTCCGACGACAGGGCTCACTGAAGCTTTCTTT
clone_size: few
v_call: TRBV19
d_call: TRBD1
j_call: TRBJ1-1

cdr3_aa: CASSQGGSTADTQYF
cdr3_nt: TGCGCCAGCAGCCAAGGAGGCTCTACGGCAGATACGCAGTATTTT
clone_size: NA
v_call: TRBV4-1
d_call: NA
j_call: TRBJ2-3

cdr3_aa: CAVRGAETNPGYTF
cdr3_nt: TGTGCGGTTCGGGGGGCTGAAACAAACCCTGGCTACACCTTC
clone_size: NA
v_call: TRBV19
d_call: NA
j_call: TRBJ1-2

cdr3_aa: CASSSDVSAYEQYF
cdr3_nt: TGTGCCAGCAGTTCAGATGTCTCGGCCTACGAGCAGTACTTC
clone_size: NA
v_call: TRBV5-6
d_call: NA
j_call: TRBJ2-7

cdr3_aa: CASSLEAGLQTQYF
cdr3_nt: TGCGCCAGCAGCTTGGAGGCAGGCCTACAGACCCAGTACTTC
clone_size: NA
v_call: TRBV5-1
d_call: NA
j_call: TRBJ2-5

cdr3_aa: CASSEGLGDNEQFF
cdr3_nt: TGCGCCAGCAGTGAGGGACTAGGCGACAATGAGCAGTTCTTC
clone_size: NA
v_call: TRBV10-2
d_call: TRBD2
j_call: TRBJ2-1

cdr3_aa: CASSLRDRGPTEAFF
cdr3_nt: TGTGCCAGCAGCTTGAGGGACAGGGGGCCCACTGAAGCTTTCTTT
clone_size: NA
v_call: TRBV5-4
d_call: TRBD1
j_call: TRBJ1-1